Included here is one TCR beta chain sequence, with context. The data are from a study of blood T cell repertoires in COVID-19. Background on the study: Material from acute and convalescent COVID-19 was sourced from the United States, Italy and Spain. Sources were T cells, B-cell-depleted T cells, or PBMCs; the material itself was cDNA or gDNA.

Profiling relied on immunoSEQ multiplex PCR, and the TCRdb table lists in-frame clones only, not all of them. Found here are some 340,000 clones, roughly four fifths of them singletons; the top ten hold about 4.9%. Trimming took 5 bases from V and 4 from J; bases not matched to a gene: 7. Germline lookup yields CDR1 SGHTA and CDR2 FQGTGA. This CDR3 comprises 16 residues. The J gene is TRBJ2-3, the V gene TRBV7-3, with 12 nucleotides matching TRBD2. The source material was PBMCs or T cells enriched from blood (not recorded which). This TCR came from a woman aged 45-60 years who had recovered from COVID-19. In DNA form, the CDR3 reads TGTGCCAGCAGCACCCGACTAGCGGGAGTTCCAGATACGCAGTATTTT. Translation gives CASSTRLAGVPDTQYF.